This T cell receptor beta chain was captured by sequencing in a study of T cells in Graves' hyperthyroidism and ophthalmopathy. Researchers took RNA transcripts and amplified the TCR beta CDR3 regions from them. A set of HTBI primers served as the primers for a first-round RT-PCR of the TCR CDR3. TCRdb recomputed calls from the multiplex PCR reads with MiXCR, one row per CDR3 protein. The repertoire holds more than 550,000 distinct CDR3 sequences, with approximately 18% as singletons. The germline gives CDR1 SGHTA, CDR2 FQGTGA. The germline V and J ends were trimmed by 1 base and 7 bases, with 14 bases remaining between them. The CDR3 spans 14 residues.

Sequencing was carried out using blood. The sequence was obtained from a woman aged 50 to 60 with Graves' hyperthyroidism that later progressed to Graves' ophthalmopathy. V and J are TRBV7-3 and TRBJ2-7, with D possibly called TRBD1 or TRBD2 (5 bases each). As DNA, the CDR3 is TGTGCCAGCAGCTTAATCGGGACCGGTAGTGAGCAGTACTTC. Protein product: CASSLIGTGSEQYF.